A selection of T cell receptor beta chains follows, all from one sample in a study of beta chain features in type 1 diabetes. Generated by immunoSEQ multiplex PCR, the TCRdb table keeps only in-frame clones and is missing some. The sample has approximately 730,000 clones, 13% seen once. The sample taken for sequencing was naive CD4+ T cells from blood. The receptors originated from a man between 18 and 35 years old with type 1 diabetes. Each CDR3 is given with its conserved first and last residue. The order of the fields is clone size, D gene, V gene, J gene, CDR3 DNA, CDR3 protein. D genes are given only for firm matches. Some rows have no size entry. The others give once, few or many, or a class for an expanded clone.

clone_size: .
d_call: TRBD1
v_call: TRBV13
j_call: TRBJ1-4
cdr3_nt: TGTGCCAGCAGCACAGGACAGGGGACGGGTAATGAAAAACTGTTTTTT
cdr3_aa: CASSTGQGTGNEKLFF

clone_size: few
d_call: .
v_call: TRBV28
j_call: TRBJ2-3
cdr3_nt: TGTGCCAGCAGTTTCCGGAACACAGATACGCAGTATTTT
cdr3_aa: CASSFRNTDTQYF

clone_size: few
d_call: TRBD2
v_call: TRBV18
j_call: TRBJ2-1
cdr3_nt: TGTGCCAGCTCGAGGGTAGCGGGGGAACCTGGAAATGAGCAGTTCTTC
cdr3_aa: CASSRVAGEPGNEQFF

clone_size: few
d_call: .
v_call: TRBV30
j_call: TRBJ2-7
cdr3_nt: TGTGCCTGGGGCCCCGGGACTGGGCCCTACGAGCAGTACTTC
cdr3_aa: CAWGPGTGPYEQYF

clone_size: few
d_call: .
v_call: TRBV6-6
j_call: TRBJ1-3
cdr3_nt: TGTGCCAGCCACAGGGGAAACACCATATATTTT
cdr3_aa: CASHRGNTIYF

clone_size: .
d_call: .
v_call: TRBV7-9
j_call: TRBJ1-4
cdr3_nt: TGTGCCAGCAGCTCCCAAATTAATGAAAAACTGTTTTTT
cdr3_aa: CASSSQINEKLFF

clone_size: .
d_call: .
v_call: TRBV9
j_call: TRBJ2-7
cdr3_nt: TGTGCCAGCAGCGCCCAGGGGGAGGGGAGGTACGAGCAGTACTTC
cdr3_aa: CASSAQGEGRYEQYF

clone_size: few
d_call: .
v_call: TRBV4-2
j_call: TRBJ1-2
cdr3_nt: TGTGCCAGCAGCCAAGGATTCCCTGGGGATGGCTACACCTTC
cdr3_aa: CASSQGFPGDGYTF

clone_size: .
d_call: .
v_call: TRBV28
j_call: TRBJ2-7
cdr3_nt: TGTGCCAGCAGTTTTTATTCTGGGGGGTCCTACGAGCAGTACTTC
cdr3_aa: CASSFYSGGSYEQYF

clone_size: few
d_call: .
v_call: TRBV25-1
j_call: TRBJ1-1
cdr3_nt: TGTGCCAGCAGTGAAAGCCAGGGGTGGACTGAAGCTTTCTTT
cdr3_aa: CASSESQGWTEAFF

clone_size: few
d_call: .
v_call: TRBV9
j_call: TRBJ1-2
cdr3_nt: TGTGCCAGCAGCCCCCGGACGGTGGCCCTAGTCGATGGCTACACCTTC
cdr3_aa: CASSPRTVALVDGYTF

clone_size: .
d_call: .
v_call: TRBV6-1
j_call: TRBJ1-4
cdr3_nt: TGTGCCAGCAGTCGAATGGGGAATGGTGAAAAACTGTTTTTT
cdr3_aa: CASSRMGNGEKLFF

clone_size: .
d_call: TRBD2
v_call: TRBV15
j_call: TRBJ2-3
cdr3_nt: TGTGCCACCAGCAGACCCCCAGCGGGGGGGCTAAATACGCAGTATTTT
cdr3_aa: CATSRPPAGGLNTQYF

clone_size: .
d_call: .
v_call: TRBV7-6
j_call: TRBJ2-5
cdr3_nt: TGTGCCAGCAGCTTAAAAGGGTACGGTGAGACCCAGTACTTC
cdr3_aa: CASSLKGYGETQYF

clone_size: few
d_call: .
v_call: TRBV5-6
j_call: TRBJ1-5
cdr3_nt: TGTGCCAGCAGCTTGGGGTGGGGGCAGCCCCAGCATTTT
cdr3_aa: CASSLGWGQPQHF

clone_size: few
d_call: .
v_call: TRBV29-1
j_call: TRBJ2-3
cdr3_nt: TGCAGCGCTAGGACAGAGTCAGATACGCAGTATTTT
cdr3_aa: CSARTESDTQYF

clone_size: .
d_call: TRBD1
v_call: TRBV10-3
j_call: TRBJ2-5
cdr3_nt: TGTGCCATCAGTGAGATGACAGGGTACCAAGAGACCCAGTACTTC
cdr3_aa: CAISEMTGYQETQYF

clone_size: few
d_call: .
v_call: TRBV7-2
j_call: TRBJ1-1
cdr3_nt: TGTGCCAGCAGCCTACAGCCTCTGCAGGCTTTCTTT
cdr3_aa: CASSLQPLQAFF

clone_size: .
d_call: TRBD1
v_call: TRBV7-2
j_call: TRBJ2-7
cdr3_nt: TGTGCCAGCAGCCAACAGACAGGGTCCACCTACGAGCAGTACTTC
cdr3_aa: CASSQQTGSTYEQYF

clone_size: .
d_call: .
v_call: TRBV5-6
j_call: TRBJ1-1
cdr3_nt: TGTGCCAGCAGCTTTTTGAGAGCGAACACTGAAGCTTTCTTT
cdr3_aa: CASSFLRANTEAFF

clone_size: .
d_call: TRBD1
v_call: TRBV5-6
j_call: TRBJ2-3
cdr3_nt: TGTGCCAGCAGCACTTCAGGGGGCGATCCAGATACGCAGTATTTT
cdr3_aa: CASSTSGGDPDTQYF

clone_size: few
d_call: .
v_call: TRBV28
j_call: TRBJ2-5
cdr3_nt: TGTGCCAGCAGTTTTCCAGGGGAAGAGACCCAGTACTTC
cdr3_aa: CASSFPGEETQYF

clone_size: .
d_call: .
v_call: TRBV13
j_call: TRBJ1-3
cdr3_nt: TGTGCCAGCAGCTTGTTCCGGGAAACTGGAAACACCATATATTTT
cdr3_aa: CASSLFRETGNTIYF

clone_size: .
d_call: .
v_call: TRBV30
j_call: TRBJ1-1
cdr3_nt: TGTGCCTGGAGGGGGGACATTTCGACTGAAGCTTTCTTT
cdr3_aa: CAWRGDISTEAFF

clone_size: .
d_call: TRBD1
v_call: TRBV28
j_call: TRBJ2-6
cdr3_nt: TGTGCCAGCAGTAACAGGGGGCTCTCTGGGGCCAACGTCCTGACTTTC
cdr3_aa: CASSNRGLSGANVLTF

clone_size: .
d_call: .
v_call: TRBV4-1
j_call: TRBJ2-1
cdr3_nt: TGCGCCAGCAGCCAATCGGTATTCGATGAGCAGTTCTTC
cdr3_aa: CASSQSVFDEQFF

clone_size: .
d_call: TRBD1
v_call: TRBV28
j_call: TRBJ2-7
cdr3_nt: TGTGCCAGCAGGAGGCAGGGGGCCTCCTACGAGCAGTACTTC
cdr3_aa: CASRRQGASYEQYF

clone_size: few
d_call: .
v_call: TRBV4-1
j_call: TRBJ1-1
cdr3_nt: TGCGCCAGCAGCCAATCCCTCTTGGGGGCTGACACTGAAGCTTTCTTT
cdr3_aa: CASSQSLLGADTEAFF

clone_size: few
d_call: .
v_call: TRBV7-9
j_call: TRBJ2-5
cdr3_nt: TGTGCCAGCAGCTCCCCCCTTTTGGGCGACGGGGACCAAGAGACCCAGTACTTC
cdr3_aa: CASSSPLLGDGDQETQYF

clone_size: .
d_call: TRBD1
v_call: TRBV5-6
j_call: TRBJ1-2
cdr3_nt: TGTGCCAGCAGCGGGACAGGGGTTGACTATGGCTACACCTTC
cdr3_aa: CASSGTGVDYGYTF

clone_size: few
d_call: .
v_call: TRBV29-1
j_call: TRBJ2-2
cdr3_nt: TGCAGCGTTGAACGACCCGGGGGGGAGCTGTTTTTT
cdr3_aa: CSVERPGGELFF

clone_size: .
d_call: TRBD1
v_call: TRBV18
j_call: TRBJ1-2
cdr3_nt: TGTGCCAGCTCACCTGGGACAGGGGAAGGCTATGGCTACACCTTC
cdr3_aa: CASSPGTGEGYGYTF

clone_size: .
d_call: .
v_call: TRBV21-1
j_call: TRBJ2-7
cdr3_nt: TGTGCCAGCAGCAAAGACTCCGAGCAGTACTTC
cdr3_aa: CASSKDSEQYF

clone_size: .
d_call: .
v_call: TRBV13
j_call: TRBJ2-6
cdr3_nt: TGTGCCAGCAGTTCCTCTGGGGCCAACGTCCTGACTTTC
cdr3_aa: CASSSSGANVLTF

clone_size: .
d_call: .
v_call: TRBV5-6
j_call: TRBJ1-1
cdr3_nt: TGTGCCAGCTCGGCGAACACTGAAGCTTTCTTT
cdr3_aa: CASSANTEAFF

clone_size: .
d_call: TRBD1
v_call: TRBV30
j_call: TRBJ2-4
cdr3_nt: TGTGCCTGGACCTATGGACAGGGTTGGAACATTCAGTACTTC
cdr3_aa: CAWTYGQGWNIQYF

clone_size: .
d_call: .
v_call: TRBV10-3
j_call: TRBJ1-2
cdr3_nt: TGTGCCATCAGTGAGTCTATCGTAGGACAAGGCTACACCTTC
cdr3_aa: CAISESIVGQGYTF

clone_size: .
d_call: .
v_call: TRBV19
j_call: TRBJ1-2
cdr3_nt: TGTGCCTCAGGCGGCGACGGACATAACTATGGCTACACCTTC
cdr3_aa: CASGGDGHNYGYTF

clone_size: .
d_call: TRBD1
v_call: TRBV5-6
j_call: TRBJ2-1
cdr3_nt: TGTGCCAGCAGCCTGGGACAGGGATGGGCACACGAGCAGTTCTTC
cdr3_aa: CASSLGQGWAHEQFF

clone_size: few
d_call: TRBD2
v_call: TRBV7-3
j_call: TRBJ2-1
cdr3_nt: TGTGCCAGCAGCACGGCGACTAGCGGCTACAATGAGCAGTTCTTC
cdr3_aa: CASSTATSGYNEQFF

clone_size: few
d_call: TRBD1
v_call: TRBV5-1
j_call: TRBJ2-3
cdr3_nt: TGCGCCAGCAGCCTACACCGGGACAGCTTTGGCACAGATACGCAGTATTTT
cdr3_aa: CASSLHRDSFGTDTQYF

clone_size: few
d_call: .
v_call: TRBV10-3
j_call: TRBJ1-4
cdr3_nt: TGTGCCACCGGGTCAAGGCCGGCAACTAATGAAAAACTGTTTTTT
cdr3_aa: CATGSRPATNEKLFF

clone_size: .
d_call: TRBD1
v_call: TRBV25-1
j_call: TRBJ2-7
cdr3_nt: TGTGCCAGCAATGATGGACAGGGGGTTTCTTACGAGCAGTACTTC
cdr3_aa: CASNDGQGVSYEQYF

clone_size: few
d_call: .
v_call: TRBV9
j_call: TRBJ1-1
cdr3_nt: TGTGCCAGCAGCGGAGGGAGAGAGGGGGTTGCTGAAGCTTTCTTT
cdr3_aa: CASSGGREGVAEAFF

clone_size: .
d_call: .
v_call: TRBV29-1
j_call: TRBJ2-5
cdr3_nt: TGCAGCGTTTACAGAAACCAAGAGACCCAGTACTTC
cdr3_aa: CSVYRNQETQYF

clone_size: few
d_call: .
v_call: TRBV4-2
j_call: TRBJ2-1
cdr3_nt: TGTGCCAGCAGCCCTGCTAGGACAGATAATGAGCAGTTCTTC
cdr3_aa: CASSPARTDNEQFF

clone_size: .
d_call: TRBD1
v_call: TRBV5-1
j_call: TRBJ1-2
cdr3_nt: TGCGCCAGCAGCTTGGGAGAACCAGGGGGTACCTATGGCTACACCTTC
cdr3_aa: CASSLGEPGGTYGYTF

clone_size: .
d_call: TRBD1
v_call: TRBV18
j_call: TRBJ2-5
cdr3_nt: TGTGCCAGCTCACCTGGACGACAGGGGACCCAGTACTTC
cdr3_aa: CASSPGRQGTQYF

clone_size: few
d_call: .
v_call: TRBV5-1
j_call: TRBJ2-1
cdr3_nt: TGCGCCAGCAGCTTTGGCAATGAGCAGTTCTTC
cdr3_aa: CASSFGNEQFF

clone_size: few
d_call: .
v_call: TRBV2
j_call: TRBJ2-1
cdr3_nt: TGTGCCAGCAGTGGGGACAATGAGCAGTTCTTC
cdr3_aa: CASSGDNEQFF

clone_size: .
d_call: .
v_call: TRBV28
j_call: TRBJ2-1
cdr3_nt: TGTGCCAGCAGTTTGGTACTAGTACTAAGCACCTACAATGAGCAGTTCTTC
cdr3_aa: CASSLVLVLSTYNEQFF

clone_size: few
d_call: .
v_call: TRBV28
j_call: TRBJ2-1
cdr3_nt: TGTGCCAGCAGTTCGCCTCGCGGATACAATGAGCAGTTCTTC
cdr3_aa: CASSSPRGYNEQFF

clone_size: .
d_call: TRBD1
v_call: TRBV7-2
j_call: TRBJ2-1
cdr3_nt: TGTGCCAGCAGCTCAGGCGGGACAGGAGCACGAAAAAGCTACAATGAGCAGTTCTTC
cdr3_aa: CASSSGGTGARKSYNEQFF

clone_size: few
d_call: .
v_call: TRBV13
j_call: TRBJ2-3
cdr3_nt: TGTGCCAGCAGCTTCCTTGGGGGAGCCGGCACAGATACGCAGTATTTT
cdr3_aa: CASSFLGGAGTDTQYF

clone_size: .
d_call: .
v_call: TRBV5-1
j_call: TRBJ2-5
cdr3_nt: TGCGCCAGCAGCTTGGGTCGGGGGAATCAAGAGACCCAGTACTTC
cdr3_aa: CASSLGRGNQETQYF

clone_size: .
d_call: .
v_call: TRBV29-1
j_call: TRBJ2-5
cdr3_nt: TGCAGCGTTTCCCCGGGGACATCGTACCAAGAGACCCAGTACTTC
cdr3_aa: CSVSPGTSYQETQYF

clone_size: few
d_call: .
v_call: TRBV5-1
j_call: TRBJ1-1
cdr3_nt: TGCGCCAGCAGCCCCGAGGGGTACGCTGAAGCTTTCTTT
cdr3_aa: CASSPEGYAEAFF